The 16 T cell receptor beta chains below come from one sample, sequenced in a study of cytomegalovirus exposure and HLA in healthy donors. The data were produced by immunoSEQ multiplex PCR, yet TCRdb's version contains in-frame clones alone and is incomplete. The sample carries some 170,000 clones, 95% to 96% recorded once. The source material was PBMCs. The origin of the receptors is a woman aged 18-29 years in good health and CMV-seronegative.

This clone was detected only once. The chain recombines TRBV2 with TRBJ2-5; 7 nucleotides align to TRBD2. The CDR3 runs to 13 residues. V was pared by 8 bases and J by 5 bases, with 8 bases of the junction left unmatched. Looked up from germline, CDR1 is SNHLY and CDR2 is FYNNEI. CDR3 loop: CASGFREVETQYF. Here the CDR3 DNA reads TGTGCCAGCGGCTTTCGGGAGGTCGAGACCCAGTACTTC.

In its sample, this clone was seen once. V is TRBV18 and J is TRBJ1-1; 9 nucleotides line up with TRBD1. The CDR3 is made up of 12 amino acids. Looked up from germline, CDR1 is KGHSH and CDR2 is LQKENI. With 6 bases clipped from V and 7 bases from J, the junction kept 3 bases outside the gene matches. For the CDR3, the DNA is TGTGCCAGCTCGACAGGGGGGTTTGAAGCTTTCTTT. Its translation: CASSTGGFEAFF.

The V gene is TRBV2, the J gene TRBJ1-5; perhaps TRBD1 as D (6 bases). Germline V gene data show CDR1 as SNHLY and CDR2 as FYNNEI. The CDR3 covers 15 residues. Trimming removed 4 bases from V and 2 bases from J, with 12 bases in between. The CDR3 sequence: CASSAGQPGNQPQHF. The DNA of the CDR3 is TGTGCCAGCAGTGCTGGACAGCCGGGCAATCAGCCCCAGCATTTT.

The V gene is TRBV10-3, the J gene TRBJ1-5, with 8 bases lining up with TRBD1. The V segment lost 0 bases and the J segment 2 bases; nucleotides outside the gene matches: 0. The V gene's germline CDR1 is ENHRY and CDR2 SYGVKD. There are 15 residues in the CDR3. DNA of the CDR3: TGTGCCATCAGTGAGTCGACAGGGGGCAATCAGCCCCAGCATTTT. Translation gives CAISESTGGNQPQHF.

The chain recombines TRBV7-9 with TRBJ1-4; no reliable D call. This CDR3 is built from 15 residues. From germline, CDR1 is SEHNR and CDR2 FQNEAQ (reference sequence). V lost 5 bases and J 0 bases, leaving 10 bases between the germline ends. This CDR3 is CASSLNTATNEKLFF. The CDR3 DNA reads TGTGCCAGCAGCCTAAACACAGCAACTAATGAAAAACTGTTTTTT.

The rearrangement uses TRBV30 and TRBJ2-2, with TRBD2 as a possible D gene (5 bases). Germline CDR1 and CDR2: GTSNPN and SVGIG (reference sequence). The CDR3 covers 15 residues. V was shortened by 3 bases and J by 1 base, with 12 bases between the two germline ends. As DNA, the CDR3 is TGTGCCTGGAGCAACGCGGGTTTGAACACCGGGGAGCTGTTTTTT. Its protein product is CAWSNAGLNTGELFF.

This chain uses TRBV7-9 with TRBJ1-2, with D tentatively TRBD1 (6 bases). The ends were cut back, 5 bases at V and 0 bases at J, with 22 bases in the middle. The CDR3 has 18 amino acids. CDR1 is SEHNR, CDR2 FQNEAQ, per germline (reference sequence). Here the CDR3 reads CASSRLQGTTSSNYGYTF. As DNA, the CDR3 is TGTGCCAGCAGCCGACTACAGGGTACTACTTCTTCTAACTATGGCTACACCTTC.

As DNA, the CDR3 is TGTGCCAGCAGTGGACAGGGGGCAGGGTATGGCTACACCTTC. It yields the protein CASSGQGAGYGYTF. The chain joins TRBV2 to TRBJ1-2; 10 bases fit TRBD1. V lost 4 bases to trimming and J lost 5 bases; unmatched junction nucleotides: 4. CDR3 length: 14 amino acids. Germline-derived CDR1 and CDR2 are SNHLY and FYNNEI.

The J gene is TRBJ2-5, the V gene TRBV5-1, with D hard to call. The V end was cut by 0 bases, the J end by 4 bases, with 10 bases between. The CDR3 is 14 amino acids. In germline, CDR1 is SGHRS, CDR2 YFSETQ. CDR3 DNA sequence: TGCGCCAGCAGCTTGGGGCCACCCCGAGAGACCCAGTACTTC. It specifies CASSLGPPRETQYF. The full variable domain, its missing parts supplied by reference TRBV5-1 and TRBJ2-5, is KAGVTQTPRYLIKTRGQQVTLSCSPISGHRSVSWYQQTPGQGLQFLFEYFSETQRNKGNFPGRFSGRQFSNSRSEMNVSTLELGDSALYLCASSLGPPRETQYFGPGTRLLVL.

The chain uses TRBV4-2 and TRBJ2-1; tentative D call: TRBD1 (6 bases). The CDR3 sequence is 13 residues long. Trimming took off 0 bases at V and 10 bases at J, with 10 bases between the two ends. Germline V gene data show CDR1 as LGHNA and CDR2 as YNFKEQ. In DNA form, the CDR3 reads TGTGCCAGCAGCCAAGATTGGCAGGGGGAGCAGTTCTTC. Translating gives CASSQDWQGEQFF.

The chain has TRBV18 and TRBJ2-1; 9 bases agree with TRBD2. Trimming at V came to 2 bases and at J to 4 bases, leaving 3 bases not matched to a gene. In germline, CDR1 is KGHSH, CDR2 LQKENI. This CDR3 is 15 amino acids long. CDR3: CASSPMGLAYNEQFF. The DNA for the CDR3 is TGTGCCAGCTCACCAATGGGACTAGCTTACAATGAGCAGTTCTTC.

The rearrangement uses TRBV5-1 and TRBJ2-2, with TRBD2 identical over 7 bases. CDR3 length: 16 residues. Germline V gives CDR1 SGHRS, CDR2 YFSETQ. V shed 0 bases, J shed 1 base, and the junction held 3 bases outside the gene matches. CDR3 bases: TGCGCCAGCAGCTTGGGTTCTAGCGGGAACACCGGGGAGCTGTTTTTT. This encodes CASSLGSSGNTGELFF.

The chain recombines TRBV7-9 with TRBJ2-3, with 7 bases lining up with TRBD2. The V and J ends lost 5 bases and 3 bases, in that order; junction bases with no gene match: 8. This CDR3 comprises 15 residues. Germline CDR1 SEHNR, CDR2 FQNEAQ (reference sequence). For the CDR3, the DNA is TGTGCCAGCAGCCTGGGAGGGACCCCTACAGATACGCAGTATTTT. Its protein is CASSLGGTPTDTQYF.

The chain links TRBV7-2 to TRBJ2-5; perhaps TRBD1 as D (6 bases). This CDR3 spans 14 amino acids. The germline V gene has CDR1 SGHTA and CDR2 FQGNSA. Trimming removed 6 bases from V and 4 bases from J, with 15 bases in between. The CDR3, as DNA: TGTGCCAGCAGTTCGACAGGTCGGGCAGAGACCCAGTACTTC. Amino acid sequence: CASSSTGRAETQYF.

The chain is built from TRBV2 and TRBJ1-5, with 7 bases that match TRBD1. The CDR3 has 15 amino acids. V lost 3 bases and J lost 4; bases outside the gene matches: 6. CDR1 and CDR2 (germline): SNHLY, FYNNEI. In nucleotides, the CDR3 is TGTGCCAGCAGTGATAGAAGGACAGGAAATCAGCCCCAGCATTTT. As protein: CASSDRRTGNQPQHF.

J is TRBJ2-5 and V is TRBV9, with 10 bases fitting TRBD2. The CDR3 contains 15 residues. Germline V gene sequence: CDR1 SGDLS, CDR2 YYNGEE. V shed 4 bases and J 1 base; nucleotides not matched to a gene: 4. The CDR3 DNA is TGTGCCAGCAGCCCTCGGACTAGCGGCCAAGAGACCCAGTACTTC. Amino acid sequence: CASSPRTSGQETQYF.